This T cell receptor (beta chain) came from a study of blood T cell repertoires in COVID-19. About the study: T cells, B-cell-depleted T cells, or PBMCs supplied cDNA or gDNA.

The CDR3 runs to 14 residues. V gave up 1 base and J gave up 4 bases; unmatched junction bases: 3. CDR1 is SGHRS, CDR2 YFSETQ, per germline. The method was immunoSEQ multiplex PCR; TCRdb's version includes in-frame clones alone and lacks a portion of them. The sample records roughly 170,000 clones, approximately 86% being singletons. The chain links TRBV5-1 to TRBJ1-2; 8 bases match TRBD1. Sequenced material: peripheral blood. This clonotype was obtained from a man in his sixties who had recovered from COVID-19. The CDR3 loop is CASSLTGGSYGYTF. CDR3 nucleotide sequence: TGCGCCAGCAGCTTGACAGGGGGTAGCTATGGCTACACCTTC.